This T cell receptor beta chain was documented in a study of T cells in Graves' hyperthyroidism and ophthalmopathy (dated by TCRdb to between 2018 and 2021). Study-level background: Peripheral blood was collected at initial diagnosis, before any treatment. To identify TCR V-J signatures that set the groups apart, the researchers used a discovery cohort of 100 patients, made up of 40 to 45 with Graves' ophthalmopathy and 57 with stable Graves' hyperthyroidism. Prospective prediction of ophthalmopathy was tested in an independent validation cohort of approximately 19 hyperthyroidism patients and some 17 patients who later progressed to ophthalmopathy. Thyroid tissue and blood T-cell repertoires from several Graves' hyperthyroidism patients were also compared in the study. The paper describes TCR Vbeta CDR3 sequencing of 140 or so peripheral blood samples, made up of 43 ophthalmopathy patients, roughly 72 hyperthyroidism patients and 17 progressor patients. The approximately 90 discovery patients were divided at random into training and test sets in a 7:3 ratio. After sampling, hyperthyroidism patients received methimazole starting at 30 mg daily, and ophthalmopathy patients received high-dose intravenous methylprednisolone. Overall study outcomes, separate from this receptor: No statistical method was used to set the sample size in advance, and investigators knew the group allocation. In validation, progression to ophthalmopathy was predicted by the model with around 71% sensitivity and 72.22% specificity, a median of roughly six months before onset. Most expanded thyroid clonotypes (frequency above 0.001) were also found in blood, which suggests that blood repertoires may mirror thyroid immune responses. In cross-validation, a model built on a 13 V-J signature told ophthalmopathy apart from stable hyperthyroidism with 87.88% sensitivity and 81% to 82% specificity, and in testing the same model reached 80%/75%.

The junction carries 3 bases between V and J, which are trimmed by 1 base and 8 bases respectively. Via the germline V gene (reference sequence), CDR1 is SEHNR and CDR2 FQNEAQ. The CDR3 spans 11 residues, from the cysteine through the phenylalanine. Only CDR3 DNA is held: 33 bases, read in frame from base 1. The TCR beta CDR3 regions were amplified from the RNA transcripts. A first-round RT-PCR of the TCR CDR3 used the HTBI primer set with the Qiagen OneStep RT-PCR kit. Libraries were constructed in a second round of multiplex PCR, after which size selection and purification were carried out. Libraries were sequenced paired-end with 100 bp reads on an Illumina HiSeq2000. On the authors' methods: Raw data were processed with SOAPnuke, discarding reads with adapters, uncalled bases, mean Phred below 15, or no exact constant-primer or identifier match. COPE v1.2.5 was used to merge the high-quality paired reads, and each unique nucleotide sequence was defined as a clonotype. MiTCR v1.1 was used to align clonotypes to the IMGT TRBV, TRBD and TRBJ reference segments. The analysis was restricted to V-J combinations with a frequency above 0.0001, which together covered over 99% of the repertoires. A TCS score was defined as the ratio between F50 (clonal expansion) and ExV (chaos), using BLOSUM62-based TCRdist between CDR3 peptides within each V-J. Welch's t-statistics and random forest reduced roughly 530 V-J features to 13, which were used in a naive Bayes classifier (R e1071). Starting from the raw public reads, TCRdb applied fastp trimming at Q25, assembled clones with MiXCR and retained in-frame beta chains. For every CDR3 protein sequence, its rows merge into one entry that carries the most common genes and DNA. TCRdb's processing, not the authors' own work, is the source of the V and J calls. This sample holds around 480,000 distinct CDR3 sequences; approximately 15% were observed only once. The ten biggest clones cover about 17% of the sample.

A patient counted as having stable Graves' hyperthyroidism if no progression to ophthalmopathy occurred over 18 months of follow-up. The hyperthyroidism patients were between 18 and 65 years old and newly diagnosed, with a disease duration of less than 2 months. The study excluded patients with uncontrolled infections, other autoimmune diseases, pregnancy or lactation. Diagnoses were based on clinical symptoms, serum thyroxine and TRAb, thyroid ultrasound and orbital computed tomography. Ficoll-Paque density gradient centrifugation was used to isolate PBMCs from approximately 11 ml of fresh peripheral blood. Total RNA was extracted with Trizol reagent, and quality was checked on an Agilent 2100 Bioanalyzer. This clonotype was counted many times. Its target antigen remains unknown. This may be a read error, as it is one base from a much larger clone.

The chain uses TRBV7-9 and TRBJ2-1, with the identity of the D gene unclear. The sample was blood. This TCR derives from a woman younger than 30 with Graves' hyperthyroidism. The CDR3 protein is CASSLDHEQFF. The nucleotide sequence reads as follows: TGTGCCAGCAGCTTAGACCATGAGCAGTTCTTC.